Given below is one T cell receptor beta chain in context. Antigen unknown. This CDR3 is built from 18 residues. Trimming removed 0 bases from V and 5 bases from J; junction bases left unmatched: 9. Germline V gene data show CDR1 as SGHDT and CDR2 as YYEEEE. This sample is part of a study of multiple sclerosis patients with progressive multifocal leukoencephalopathy. Study-wide results and limits: Findings may reflect JC virus infection or just general immunocompromise. Most PML patients had lower entropy, suggesting less diverse TRB repertoires.

Libraries were prepared by immunoSEQ multiplex PCR; TCRdb keeps only in-frame clonotypes and omits some of them. This sample has tens of thousands of clones, with 89% found just once. Time point specified: five to six months of natalizumab therapy. The receptor's source is a human donor with multiple sclerosis. The V and J genes are TRBV5-6 and TRBJ2-2; TRBD2 matches 11 bases. This specimen consisted of PBMCs, obtained from a patient treated with natalizumab. The CDR3 loop is CASSLGLAGGSRTGELFF. The CDR3 bases are TGTGCCAGCAGCTTGGGTCTAGCGGGAGGCTCCCGAACCGGGGAGCTGTTTTTT.